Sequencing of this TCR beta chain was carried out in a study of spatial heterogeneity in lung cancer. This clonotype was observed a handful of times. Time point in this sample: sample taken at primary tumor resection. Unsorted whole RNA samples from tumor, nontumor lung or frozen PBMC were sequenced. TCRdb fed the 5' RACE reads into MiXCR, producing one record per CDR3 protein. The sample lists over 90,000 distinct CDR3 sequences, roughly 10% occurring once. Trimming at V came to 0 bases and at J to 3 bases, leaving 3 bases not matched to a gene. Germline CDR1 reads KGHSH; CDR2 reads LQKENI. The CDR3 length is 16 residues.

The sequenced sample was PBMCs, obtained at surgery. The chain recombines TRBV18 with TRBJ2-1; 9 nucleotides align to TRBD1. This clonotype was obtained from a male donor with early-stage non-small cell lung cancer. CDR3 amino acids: CASSPPGTGIYNEQFF. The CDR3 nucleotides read TGTGCCAGCTCACCACCCGGGACAGGGATCTACAATGAGCAGTTCTTC.